This entry lists 21 T cell receptor beta chains sequenced from one sample in a study of beta chain features in type 1 diabetes. Whole-study results and caveats: Shorter TCRB CDR3s, moderately but significantly so, were found in Type 1 diabetes patients in all four CD4+ subsets.

Reverse transcription of all isolated RNA meant that expressed TCRB transcripts were sequenced. Using immunoSEQ multiplex PCR, the repertoire was profiled, and TCRdb retains in-frame clones only, with some absent. The data contain around 140,000 clones, approximately 9% of them seen just once; the ten biggest clones take up around 0.79%. No cognate antigen is known for these TCRs. Material for sequencing was central memory CD4+ T cells from blood. The receptors stem from a man aged 30 to 39 with type 1 diabetes.

DNA for the CDR3: TGTGCCAGCAGCAACGGGACAGGAAGGAACACTGAAGCTTTCTTT. This encodes CASSNGTGRNTEAFF. The V gene is TRBV21-1, the J gene TRBJ1-1; the table's D call TRBD1 went unverified against the DNA. TRBV21-1 is termed a pseudogene. This CDR3 is built from 15 residues.

The rearrangement joins TRBV7-2 to TRBJ1-5, with 7 bases aligning to TRBD1. V lost 5 bases, J lost 1 base, and 5 bases stayed unmatched. This CDR3 has 15 residues. Germline V gene lookup returns CDR1 SGHTA and CDR2 FQGNSA. The CDR3 DNA follows: TGTGCCAGCAGCCTCAGGACAGGAAGCAATCAGCCCCAGCATTTT. Translated: CASSLRTGSNQPQHF.

The V and J genes are TRBV9 and TRBJ2-5; TRBD2 aligns across 9 bases. V was clipped by 2 bases and J by 1 base; unmatched bases: 6. CDR1 is SGDLS and CDR2 is YYNGEE in the germline V gene. The length of the CDR3 is 16 residues. CDR3 nucleotide sequence: TGTGCCAGCAGCGTTAGCGGGGGAGGACTCCAAGAGACCCAGTACTTC. Translating gives CASSVSGGGLQETQYF. The whole variable domain, remainder taken from reference TRBV9 and TRBJ2-5, is DSGVTQTPKHLITATGQRVTLRCSPRSGDLSVYWYQQSLDQGLQFLIQYYNGEERAKGNILERFSAQQFPDLHSELNLSSLELGDSALYFCASSVSGGGLQETQYFGPGTRLLVL.

This clone was observed a handful of times. This rearrangement joins TRBV28 to TRBJ1-6, with a tentative D call TRBD1 (6 bases). V lost 7 bases to trimming and J lost 9 bases, with 22 bases between them. The germline V gene has CDR1 MDHEN and CDR2 SYDVKM. This CDR3 is 16 amino acids long. In nucleotides, the CDR3 is TGTGCCAGCATAACCCCCACACAGGGATTCGCTTCACCCCTCCACTTT. This translates into CASITPTQGFASPLHF.

This rearrangement joins TRBV29-1 to TRBJ2-5, with 7 nucleotides matching TRBD1. The J segment lost 4 bases and the V segment lost 0 bases, leaving 2 bases of the junction unmatched. The CDR3 contains 13 residues. Germline CDR1 and CDR2: SQVTM and ANQGSEA. The CDR3 DNA is TGCAGCGTTGAAGAGGGACAGCCAGAGACCCAGTACTTC. This translates into CSVEEGQPETQYF.

This clone appeared a few times. The J gene is TRBJ2-2, the V gene TRBV27; D gene ambiguous. The CDR3 is made up of 14 amino acids. The germline CDR1 and CDR2 sequences are MNHEY and SMNVEV (reference sequence). V lost 6 bases to trimming and J lost 3 bases, with 11 bases between them. The CDR3 coding sequence is TGTGCCAGCAGACCGAACTATGACACCGGGGAGCTGTTTTTT. Translating it yields CASRPNYDTGELFF.

The chain recombines TRBV5-1 with TRBJ1-6, with D possibly being TRBD1 (6 bases). The germline gives CDR1 SGHRS, CDR2 YFSETQ. This CDR3 contains 16 residues. The ends were cut back, 0 bases at V and 3 bases at J, with 10 bases in the middle. The CDR3 is CASSLDRAVYNSPLHF. The CDR3 nucleotides are TGCGCCAGCAGCTTGGACAGGGCCGTCTATAATTCACCCCTCCACTTT.

This clone was picked up a small number of times. The V and J genes are TRBV10-3 and TRBJ1-2, with unresolved D. Per germline, CDR1 ENHRY and CDR2 SYGVKD. The CDR3 runs 12 residues. The V and J ends lost 2 bases and 3 bases respectively, with 4 bases between them. The CDR3 loop reads CAISERDYGYTF. The CDR3 region has the DNA TGTGCCATCAGTGAGCGGGACTATGGCTACACCTTC.

This clone occurred a few times. This rearrangement joins TRBV6-6 to TRBJ2-7; tentative D call: TRBD2 (6 bases). Germline CDR1 MNHNY, CDR2 SVGAGI (reference sequence). V dropped 0 bases and J dropped 7 bases, with 7 bases sitting between them. CDR3 length: 12 amino acids. CDR3 DNA sequence: TGTGCCAGCAGTTACTCTCGGGAGGAGCAGTACTTC. It yields the protein CASSYSREEQYF.

V is TRBV29-1 and J is TRBJ2-2; 7 positions agree with TRBD1. Trimming at V came to 4 bases and at J to 2 bases, leaving 10 bases not matched to a gene. The CDR3 length is 16 residues. Germline-derived CDR1 and CDR2 are SQVTM and ANQGSEA. The CDR3 spells CSVVPRDSGNTGELFF. The CDR3 DNA is TGCAGCGTTGTGCCCCGGGACAGTGGAAACACCGGGGAGCTGTTTTTT.

V and J are TRBV6-5 and TRBJ2-3; 12 bases map to TRBD2. CDR3 size: 14 residues. V dropped 8 bases and J dropped 0; count of bases not matched to a gene: 0. CDR1 is MNHEY, CDR2 SVGAGI, per germline. CDR3 sequence (DNA): TGTGCCAGCCTAGCGGGGGGGAGCACAGATACGCAGTATTTT. Protein: CASLAGGSTDTQYF.

This clone occurred a few times. The V call is TRBV7-3, the J call TRBJ2-6, with D possibly matching TRBD2 (5 bases). With 0 bases removed from V and 0 bases from J, the gap between germline ends came to 12 bases. Germline lookup yields CDR1 SGHTA and CDR2 FQGTGA. This CDR3 is 18 amino acids long. The CDR3 nucleotides are TGTGCCAGCAGCTTAACCCCCGAGCGGTACTCTGGGGCCAACGTCCTGACTTTC. Translating it yields CASSLTPERYSGANVLTF.

This clone has a handful of counts. V and J are TRBV7-9 and TRBJ1-6; D unresolved. Trimming shortened V by 5 bases and J by 10 bases, and 12 bases separated the two germline ends. Germline CDR1 SEHNR, CDR2 FQNEAQ (reference sequence). The CDR3 runs 13 residues. The CDR3 nucleotides read TGTGCCAGCAGCCCGGTAGCGAACTCACCCCTCCACTTT. This gives the protein CASSPVANSPLHF.

This clone was observed a few times. V is TRBV6-4 and J is TRBJ1-1; 8 bases fit TRBD1. CDR1 is MRHNA and CDR2 is SNTAGT in the germline V gene. The CDR3 totals 14 residues. Trimming cost V 7 bases and J 5 bases; bases outside gene matches: 9. CDR3: CASKTGAEGTEAFF. The CDR3 nucleotides read TGTGCCAGCAAGACAGGGGCAGAGGGGACTGAAGCTTTCTTT.

The rearrangement links TRBV29-1 to TRBJ2-7, with a tentative D call TRBD2 (5 bases). The germline CDR1 and CDR2 sequences are SQVTM and ANQGSEA. The CDR3 contains 12 residues. Trimming shortened V by 4 bases and J by 7 bases, and 14 bases separated the two germline ends. The CDR3 spells CSVGRTPGEQYF. The CDR3 DNA sequence: TGCAGCGTTGGGCGGACCCCGGGGGAGCAGTACTTC.

The chain is built from TRBV15 and TRBJ2-7; 7 positions match TRBD1. CDR1 is LNHNV and CDR2 is YYDKDF in the germline V gene (reference sequence). The J segment lost 1 base and the V segment lost 0 bases, leaving 3 bases of the junction unmatched. The CDR3 runs 15 residues. Here the CDR3 reads CATSRERGQSYEQYF. The CDR3 DNA is TGTGCCACCAGCAGAGAAAGGGGGCAGTCCTACGAGCAGTACTTC.

This clone was recorded a few times. The V and J genes are TRBV2 and TRBJ2-7; 7 positions match TRBD1. Germline trimming cut 3 bases from V and 7 bases from J; bases unmatched to any gene: 21. Germline-derived CDR1 and CDR2 are SNHLY and FYNNEI. The CDR3 is 18 residues long. CDR3 coding DNA: TGTGCCAGCAGTGACCTCGAGCGATTGTTAGGGACAGTCTCTGAGCAGTACTTC. It translates to CASSDLERLLGTVSEQYF.

This clone was counted only a few times. The chain carries TRBV9 and TRBJ2-5; D is uncertain. The CDR3 consists of 12 residues. Germline V gene sequence: CDR1 SGDLS, CDR2 YYNGEE. Trimming removed 4 bases at V and 5 bases at J, with 9 bases between. Here the CDR3 reads CASSTAGETQYF. The CDR3 DNA reads TGTGCCAGCAGCACCGCCGGGGAGACCCAGTACTTC.

The chain employs TRBV20-1 and TRBJ2-7; D perhaps matches TRBD1 (5 bases). Germline-derived CDR1 and CDR2 are DFQATT and SNEGSKA (reference sequence). The CDR3 contains 11 residues. The ends were cut back, 4 bases at V and 6 bases at J, with 10 bases in the middle. The DNA of the CDR3 is TGCAGTGCTAAAAGGGGATCCGAGCAGTACTTC. Its translation is CSAKRGSEQYF.

This clone appeared a few times. The chain joins TRBV7-2 to TRBJ2-3, with D perhaps matching TRBD2 (6 bases). CDR3 length equals 12 residues. In germline, CDR1 is SGHTA, CDR2 FQGNSA. The V end was cut by 6 bases, the J end by 9 bases, with 13 bases between. The CDR3 here is CASSYDRGTQYF. DNA for the CDR3: TGTGCCAGCAGTTACGACCGGGGGACGCAGTATTTT.

The chain uses TRBV2 and TRBJ2-3; the D gene is possibly TRBD2 (5 bases). Looked up from germline, CDR1 is SNHLY and CDR2 is FYNNEI. The CDR3 has 12 residues. Trimming pared 5 bases from V and 14 bases from J, leaving 17 bases between. The CDR3 sequence is CASSLRAVTPYF. The DNA for the CDR3 is TGTGCCAGCAGTCTGCGGGCAGTAACCCCGTATTTT.